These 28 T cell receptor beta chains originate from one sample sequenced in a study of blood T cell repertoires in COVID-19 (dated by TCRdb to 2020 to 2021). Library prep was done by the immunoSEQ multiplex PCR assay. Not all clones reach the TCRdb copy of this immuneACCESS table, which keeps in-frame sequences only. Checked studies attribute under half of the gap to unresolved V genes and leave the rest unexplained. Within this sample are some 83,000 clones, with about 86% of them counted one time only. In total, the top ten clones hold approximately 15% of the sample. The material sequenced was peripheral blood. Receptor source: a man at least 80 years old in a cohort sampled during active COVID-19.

The CDR3: CASSLIFILAEHNEQFF. CDR3 nucleotide sequence: TGTGCCAGCAGCTTAATTTTTATTTTGGCAGAACACAATGAGCAGTTCTTC. The chain uses TRBV7-2 and TRBJ2-1; D gene ambiguous. This CDR3 has 17 residues. CDR1 is SGHTA, CDR2 FQGNSA, per germline. The V end was cut by 2 bases, the J end by 5 bases, with 19 bases between.

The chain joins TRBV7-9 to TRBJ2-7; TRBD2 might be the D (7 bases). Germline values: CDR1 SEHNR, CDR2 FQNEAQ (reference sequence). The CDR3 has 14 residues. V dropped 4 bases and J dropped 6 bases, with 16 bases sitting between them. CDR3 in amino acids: CASSSGGGAVEQYF. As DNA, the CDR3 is TGTGCCAGCAGCTCCGGAGGGGGGGCCGTCGAGCAGTACTTC. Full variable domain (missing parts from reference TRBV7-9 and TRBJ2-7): DTGVSQNPRHKITKRGQNVTFRCDPISEHNRLYWYRQTLGQGPEFLTYFQNEAQLEKSRLLSDRFSAERPKGSFSTLEIQRTEQGDSAMYLCASSSGGGAVEQYFGPGTRLTVT.

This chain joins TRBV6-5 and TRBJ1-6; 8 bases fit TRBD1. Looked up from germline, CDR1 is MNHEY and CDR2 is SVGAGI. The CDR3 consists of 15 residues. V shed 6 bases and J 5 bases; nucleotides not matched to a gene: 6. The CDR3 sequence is CASSAQGAHNSPLHF. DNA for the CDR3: TGTGCCAGCAGCGCCCAGGGGGCACATAATTCACCCCTCCACTTT.

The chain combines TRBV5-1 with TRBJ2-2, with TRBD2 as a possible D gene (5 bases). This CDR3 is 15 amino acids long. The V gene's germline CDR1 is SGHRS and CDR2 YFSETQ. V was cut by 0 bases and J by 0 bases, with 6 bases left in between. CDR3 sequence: CASSLERANTGELFF. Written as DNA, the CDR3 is TGCGCCAGCAGCTTGGAGAGGGCGAACACCGGGGAGCTGTTTTTT.

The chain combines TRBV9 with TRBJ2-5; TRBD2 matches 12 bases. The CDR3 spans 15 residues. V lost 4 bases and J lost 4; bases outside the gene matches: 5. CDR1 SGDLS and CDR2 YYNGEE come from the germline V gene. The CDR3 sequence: CASSFPSGGGETQYF. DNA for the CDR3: TGTGCCAGCAGCTTTCCTAGCGGGGGGGGAGAGACCCAGTACTTC.

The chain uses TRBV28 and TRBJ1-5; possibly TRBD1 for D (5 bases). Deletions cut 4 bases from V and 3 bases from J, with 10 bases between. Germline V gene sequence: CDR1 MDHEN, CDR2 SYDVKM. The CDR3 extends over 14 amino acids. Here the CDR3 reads CASSSTVPNQPQHF. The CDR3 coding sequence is TGTGCCAGCAGTTCGACAGTCCCCAATCAGCCCCAGCATTTT.

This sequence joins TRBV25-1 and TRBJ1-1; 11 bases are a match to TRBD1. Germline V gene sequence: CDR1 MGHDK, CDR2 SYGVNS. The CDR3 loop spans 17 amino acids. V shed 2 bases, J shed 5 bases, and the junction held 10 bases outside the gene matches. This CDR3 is CASSEPGQGALMTEAFF. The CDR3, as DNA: TGTGCCAGCAGTGAACCCGGACAGGGGGCGTTGATGACTGAAGCTTTCTTT.

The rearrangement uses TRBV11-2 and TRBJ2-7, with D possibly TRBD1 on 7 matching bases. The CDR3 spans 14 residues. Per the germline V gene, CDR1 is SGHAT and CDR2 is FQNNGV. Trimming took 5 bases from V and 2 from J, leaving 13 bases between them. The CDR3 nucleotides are TGTGCCAGCAGCCCCGGGGGACAGACCTACGAGCAGTACGTC. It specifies CASSPGGQTYEQYV.

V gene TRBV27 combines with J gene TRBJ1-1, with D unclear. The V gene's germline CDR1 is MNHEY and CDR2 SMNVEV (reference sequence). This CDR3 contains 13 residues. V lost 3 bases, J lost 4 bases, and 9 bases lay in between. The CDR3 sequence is CASSLVRGTEAFF. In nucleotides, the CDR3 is TGTGCCAGCAGTTTGGTCCGGGGCACTGAAGCTTTCTTT.

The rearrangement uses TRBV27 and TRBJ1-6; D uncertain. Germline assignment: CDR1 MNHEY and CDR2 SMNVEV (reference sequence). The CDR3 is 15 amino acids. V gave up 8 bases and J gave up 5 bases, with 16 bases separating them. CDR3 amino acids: CASADLSRDNSPLHF. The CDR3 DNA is TGTGCCAGCGCCGACCTCTCACGGGATAATTCACCCCTCCACTTT.

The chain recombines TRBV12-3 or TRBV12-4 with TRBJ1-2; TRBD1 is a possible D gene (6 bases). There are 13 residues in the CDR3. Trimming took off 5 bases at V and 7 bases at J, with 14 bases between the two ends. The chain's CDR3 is CASSVSRGAGYTF. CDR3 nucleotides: TGTGCCAGCAGTGTCTCCCGGGGGGCTGGCTACACCTTC.

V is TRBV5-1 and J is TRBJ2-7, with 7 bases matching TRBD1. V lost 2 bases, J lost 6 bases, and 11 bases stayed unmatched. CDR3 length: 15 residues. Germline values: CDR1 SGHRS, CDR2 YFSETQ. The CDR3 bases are TGCGCCAGCAGCTTAACCACAGGGGTAGCCGGCGAGCAGTACTTC. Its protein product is CASSLTTGVAGEQYF.

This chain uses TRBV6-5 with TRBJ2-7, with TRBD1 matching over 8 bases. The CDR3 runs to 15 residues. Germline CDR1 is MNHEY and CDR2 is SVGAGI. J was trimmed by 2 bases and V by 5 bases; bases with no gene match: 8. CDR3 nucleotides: TGTGCCAGCAGTCGGGGACAGGCTACGACCTACGAGCAGTACGTC. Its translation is CASSRGQATTYEQYV.

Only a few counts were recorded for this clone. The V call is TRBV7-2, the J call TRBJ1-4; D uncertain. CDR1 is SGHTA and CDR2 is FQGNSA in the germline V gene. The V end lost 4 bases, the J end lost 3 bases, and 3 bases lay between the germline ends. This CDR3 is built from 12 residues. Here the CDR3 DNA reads TGTGCCAGCAGCTCAGCTAATGAAAAACTGTTTTTT. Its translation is CASSSANEKLFF.

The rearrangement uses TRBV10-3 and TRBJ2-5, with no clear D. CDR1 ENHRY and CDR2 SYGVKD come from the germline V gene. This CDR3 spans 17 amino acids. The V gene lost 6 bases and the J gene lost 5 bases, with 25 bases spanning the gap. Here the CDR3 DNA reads TGTGCCATCAGCCCTTTTCCTGTCAGGTTGGGTCGGGAGACCCAGTACTTC. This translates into CAISPFPVRLGRETQYF.

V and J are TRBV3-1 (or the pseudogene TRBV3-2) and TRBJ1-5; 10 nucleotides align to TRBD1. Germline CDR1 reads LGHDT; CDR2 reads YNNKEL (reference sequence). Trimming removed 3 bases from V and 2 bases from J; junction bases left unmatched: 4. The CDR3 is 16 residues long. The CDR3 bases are TGTGCCAGCAGCCATGGACAGGGGGTCGGCAATCAGCCCCAGCATTTT. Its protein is CASSHGQGVGNQPQHF.

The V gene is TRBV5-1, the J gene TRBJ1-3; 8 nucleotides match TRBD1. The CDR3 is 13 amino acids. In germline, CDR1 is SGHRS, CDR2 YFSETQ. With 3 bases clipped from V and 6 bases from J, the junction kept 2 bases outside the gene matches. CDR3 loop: CASSSQGANTIYF. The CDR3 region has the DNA TGCGCCAGCAGCTCGCAGGGGGCAAACACCATATATTTT. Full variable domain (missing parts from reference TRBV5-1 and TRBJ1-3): KAGVTQTPRYLIKTRGQQVTLSCSPISGHRSVSWYQQTPGQGLQFLFEYFSETQRNKGNFPGRFSGRQFSNSRSEMNVSTLELGDSALYLCASSSQGANTIYFGEGSWLTVV.

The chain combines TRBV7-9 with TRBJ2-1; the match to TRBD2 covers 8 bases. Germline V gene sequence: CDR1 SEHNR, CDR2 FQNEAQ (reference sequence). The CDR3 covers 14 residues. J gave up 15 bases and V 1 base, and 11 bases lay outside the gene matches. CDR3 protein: CASSLGLAGLRVFF. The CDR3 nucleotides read TGTGCCAGCAGCTTAGGGCTAGCGGGCTTACGTGTGTTCTTC.

The CDR3, as DNA: TGTGCCAGCAGCCAGTCAGGGGGATCTGAAGCTTTCTTT. Translation gives CASSQSGGSEAFF. The chain is built from TRBV3-1 (or the pseudogene TRBV3-2) and TRBJ1-1; 7 nucleotides match TRBD1. V was clipped by 3 bases and J by 6 bases; unmatched bases: 4. Germline loops: CDR1 LGHDT, CDR2 YNNKEL (reference sequence). This CDR3 comprises 13 residues.

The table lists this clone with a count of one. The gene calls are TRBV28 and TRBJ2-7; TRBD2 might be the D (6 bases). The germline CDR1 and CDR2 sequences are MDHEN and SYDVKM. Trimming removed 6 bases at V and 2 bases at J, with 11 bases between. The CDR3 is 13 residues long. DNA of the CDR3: TGTGCCAGCAGGCGGGGACTTACCTACGAGCAGTACGTC. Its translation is CASRRGLTYEQYV.

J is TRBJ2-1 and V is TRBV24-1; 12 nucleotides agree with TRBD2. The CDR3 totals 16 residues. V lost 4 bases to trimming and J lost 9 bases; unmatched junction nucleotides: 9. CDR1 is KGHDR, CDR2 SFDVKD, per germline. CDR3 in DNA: TGTGCCACCAGTGAGTCGACTAGCGGGGGTAGGGGTGAGCAGTTCTTC. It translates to CATSESTSGGRGEQFF.

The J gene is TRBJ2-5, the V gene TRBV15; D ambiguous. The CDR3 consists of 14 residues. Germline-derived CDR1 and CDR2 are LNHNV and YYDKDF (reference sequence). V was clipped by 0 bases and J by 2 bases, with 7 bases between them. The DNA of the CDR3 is TGTGCCACCAGCAGAGAGAGTCATCAAGAGACCCAGTACTTC. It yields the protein CATSRESHQETQYF.

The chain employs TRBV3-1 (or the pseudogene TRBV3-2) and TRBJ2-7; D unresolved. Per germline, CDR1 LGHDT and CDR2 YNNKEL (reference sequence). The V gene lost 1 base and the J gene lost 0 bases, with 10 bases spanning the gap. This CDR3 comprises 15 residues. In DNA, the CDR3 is TGTGCCAGCAGCCAAGTTTCCCTCAGCTCCTACGAGCAGTACTTC. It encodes CASSQVSLSSYEQYF.

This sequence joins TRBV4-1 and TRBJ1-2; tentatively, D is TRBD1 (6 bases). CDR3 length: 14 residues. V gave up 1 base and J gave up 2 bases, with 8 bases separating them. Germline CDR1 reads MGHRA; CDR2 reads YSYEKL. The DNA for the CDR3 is TGCGCCAGCAGCCAAGCTGGACAGAACTATGGCTACACCTTC. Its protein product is CASSQAGQNYGYTF.

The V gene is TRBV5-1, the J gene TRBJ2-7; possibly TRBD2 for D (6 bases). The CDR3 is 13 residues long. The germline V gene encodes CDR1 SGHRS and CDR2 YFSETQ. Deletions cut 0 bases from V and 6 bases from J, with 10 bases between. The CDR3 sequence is CASSLGQGGEQYF. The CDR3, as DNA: TGCGCCAGCAGCTTGGGGCAGGGAGGCGAGCAGTACTTC.

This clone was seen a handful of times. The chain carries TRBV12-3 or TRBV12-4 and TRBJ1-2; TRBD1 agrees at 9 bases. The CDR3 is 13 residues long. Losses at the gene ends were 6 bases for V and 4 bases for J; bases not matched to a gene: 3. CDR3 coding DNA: TGTGCCAGCAGCCCGGGACAGGGCTATGGCTACACCTTC. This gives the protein CASSPGQGYGYTF.

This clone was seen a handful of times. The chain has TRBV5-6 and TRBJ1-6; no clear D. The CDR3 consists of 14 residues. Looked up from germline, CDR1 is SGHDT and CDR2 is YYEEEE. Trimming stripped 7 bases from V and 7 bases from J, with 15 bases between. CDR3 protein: CASHTGSQNSPLHF. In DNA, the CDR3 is TGTGCCAGCCATACCGGGTCCCAAAATTCACCCCTCCACTTT.

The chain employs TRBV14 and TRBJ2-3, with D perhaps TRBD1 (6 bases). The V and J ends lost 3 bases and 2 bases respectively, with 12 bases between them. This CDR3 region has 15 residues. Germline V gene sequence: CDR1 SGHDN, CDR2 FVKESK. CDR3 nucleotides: TGTGCCAGCAGCCAGCTAGGGGGTTACACAGATACGCAGTATTTT. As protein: CASSQLGGYTDTQYF.